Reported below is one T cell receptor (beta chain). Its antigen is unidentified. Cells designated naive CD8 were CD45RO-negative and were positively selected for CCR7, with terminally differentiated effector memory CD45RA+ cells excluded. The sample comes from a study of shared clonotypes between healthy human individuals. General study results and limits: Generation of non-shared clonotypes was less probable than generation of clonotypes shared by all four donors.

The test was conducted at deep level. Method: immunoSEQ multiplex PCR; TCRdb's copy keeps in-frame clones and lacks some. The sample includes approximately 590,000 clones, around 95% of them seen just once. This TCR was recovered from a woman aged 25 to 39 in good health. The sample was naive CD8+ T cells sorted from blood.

CDR3 nucleotides: TGTGCCAGCAGCTGGGGACAGCACTACGAGCAGTACTTC. Protein product: CASSWGQHYEQYF. The V call is TRBV7-2, the J call TRBJ2-7; 7 bases line up with TRBD1. The CDR3 contains 13 residues. Germline values: CDR1 SGHTA, CDR2 FQGNSA. Germline trimming cut 4 bases from V and 3 bases from J; bases unmatched to any gene: 3.